This T cell receptor beta chain was profiled in a study of blood T cell repertoires in COVID-19. Profiled with immunoSEQ multiplex PCR; TCRdb holds only in-frame clones, not every one. The repertoire consists of 250,000 or so clones, with roughly 83% occurring once and the leading ten covering approximately 13%. The receptor comes from a man at least 80 years old with acute or convalescent COVID-19. Sequencing used peripheral blood.

The CDR3 here is CASSARGETQYF. For the CDR3, the DNA is TGTGCCAGCAGCGCTAGGGGGGAGACCCAGTACTTC. The chain carries TRBV9 and TRBJ2-5; tentatively, D is TRBD1 (6 bases). This CDR3 has 12 residues. Trimming stripped 3 bases from V and 5 bases from J, with 8 bases between. Per germline, CDR1 SGDLS and CDR2 YYNGEE.